What follows are 9 T cell receptor beta chains derived from one specimen sequenced in a study of blood T cells in healthy people across ages. It was with a sample-barcoded 5' primer and a J-beta primer mix that a second PCR of about 6 to 12 cycles was run. TCRdb called the 5' RACE reads again in MiXCR, with one record for every CDR3 protein. The data contain 1.5 million to 2 million distinct CDR3 sequences, 25% to 30% of them seen just once; the ten biggest clones take up over 7%. The source material was blood. Receptors were obtained from a woman aged 25 to 39 in good health.

This clonotype was seen a few times. This chain joins TRBV5-1 and TRBJ1-5, with a tentative D call TRBD1 (6 bases). V was cut by 1 base and J by 1 base, with 15 bases left in between. Germline assignment: CDR1 SGHRS and CDR2 YFSETQ. The CDR3 extends over 17 amino acids. The CDR3 sequence: CASSLPEGTYSNQPQHF. CDR3 DNA sequence: TGCGCCAGCAGCTTGCCCGAAGGGACATACAGCAATCAGCCCCAGCATTTT.

CDR3 protein: CASREETGVSPLHF. Written as DNA, the CDR3 is TGCGCCAGCAGAGAGGAGACAGGGGTCTCACCCCTCCACTTT. The chain joins TRBV5-1 to TRBJ1-6; 8 bases are shared with TRBD1. The CDR3 is 14 residues long. Trimming removed 5 bases from V and 10 bases from J; junction bases left unmatched: 8. Per germline, CDR1 SGHRS and CDR2 YFSETQ.

In its sample, this clonotype was seen a few times. The chain links TRBV12-3 or TRBV12-4 to TRBJ1-5, with TRBD1 identical over 9 bases. Trimming removed 6 bases from V and 7 bases from J; junction bases left unmatched: 10. The CDR3 has 15 amino acids. The CDR3 here is CASSAQQGARQPQHF. DNA for the CDR3: TGTGCCAGCAGCGCTCAACAGGGGGCCAGACAGCCCCAGCATTTT.

The V gene is TRBV9, the J gene TRBJ2-6; no clear D. The CDR3 contains 15 residues. Germline CDR1 SGDLS, CDR2 YYNGEE. Trimming took 0 bases from V and 2 from J, leaving 6 bases between them. The CDR3 reads CASSVEETGANVLTF. Here the CDR3 DNA reads TGTGCCAGCAGCGTAGAAGAGACTGGGGCCAACGTCCTGACTTTC.

Concerning this clonotype itself: Given a much more abundant clone one base away, this may be a read error. The chain combines TRBV18 with TRBJ2-7; the D is unclear. The CDR3 is made up of 14 amino acids. Trimming took 2 bases from V and 1 from J, leaving 9 bases between them. The germline gives CDR1 KGHSH, CDR2 LQKENI. CDR3 nucleotides: TGTGCCAGCTCACCATACGACACTTCCTACGAGCAGTACTTC. Translating it yields CASSPYDTSYEQYF.

Of note for this clonotype: This could be a read error, since a much larger clone is one nucleotide away. This chain joins TRBV6-5 and TRBJ1-6, with D uncertain. There are 13 residues in the CDR3. Per germline, CDR1 MNHEY and CDR2 SVGAGI. The CDR3 DNA reads as TGTACCAGCACCGAAGGGTATAATTCACCCCTCCACTTT. The encoded protein is CTSTEGYNSPLHF.

This sequence joins TRBV10-3 and TRBJ1-1; D gene unclear. The CDR3 runs to 14 residues. Germline CDR1 reads ENHRY; CDR2 reads SYGVKD. Trimming stripped 3 bases from V and 0 bases from J, with 8 bases between. The CDR3 sequence is CAISDQGLNTEAFF. CDR3 in DNA: TGTGCCATCAGTGACCAAGGGTTGAACACTGAAGCTTTCTTT.

This clonotype was seen more than once but under ten times. The V and J genes are TRBV2 and TRBJ1-2; 8 nucleotides line up with TRBD1. The J segment lost 3 bases and the V segment lost 6 bases, leaving 9 bases of the junction unmatched. CDR3 length equals 15 residues. Germline-derived CDR1 and CDR2 are SNHLY and FYNNEI. The CDR3 loop reads CASSKQGVVDYGYTF. The CDR3, as DNA: TGTGCCAGCAGCAAACAGGGGGTCGTGGACTATGGCTACACCTTC. The full variable domain, in which reference TRBV2 and TRBJ1-2 provide the parts outside the CDR3, is EPEVTQTPSHQVTQMGQEVILRCVPISNHLYFYWYRQILGQKVEFLVSFYNNEISEKSEIFDDQFSVERPDGSNFTLKIRSTKLEDSAMYFCASSKQGVVDYGYTFGSGTRLTVV.

The sample holds a few counts of this clonotype. The V call is TRBV6-5, the J call TRBJ2-5; TRBD2 might be the D (6 bases). Trimming shortened V by 0 bases and J by 7 bases, and 15 bases separated the two germline ends. This CDR3 has 15 residues. Per germline, CDR1 MNHEY and CDR2 SVGAGI. CDR3 region: CASSYSLWGGRTQYF. The DNA of the CDR3 is TGTGCCAGCAGTTACTCTTTGTGGGGAGGACGGACCCAGTACTTC.